One sample yielded the 30 T cell receptor beta chains listed below, sequenced in a study of early T cells in non-severe SARS-CoV-2 infection. MiXCR, applied by TCRdb to the 5' RACE reads, yields one record per CDR3 protein. The sample shows around 94,000 distinct CDR3 sequences, less than 15% of them seen only once. Input material: whole blood. These receptors came from an adult who was a healthcare worker with PCR-confirmed SARS-CoV-2 infection or an uninfected control (not recorded which).

This clonotype was observed a handful of times. The chain combines TRBV30 with TRBJ2-3, with D tentatively TRBD2 (6 bases). Trimming shortened V by 0 bases and J by 6 bases, and 13 bases separated the two germline ends. In germline, CDR1 is GTSNPN, CDR2 SVGIG (reference sequence). This CDR3 has 14 amino acids. CDR3 in DNA: TGTGCCTGGAGTGTGTGGCGGGGTGTGGATACGCAGTATTTT. This translates into CAWSVWRGVDTQYF.

The sample holds a few counts of this clonotype. The chain is built from TRBV7-9 and TRBJ1-3; D is possibly TRBD1 (5 bases). V lost 4 bases and J 6 bases, leaving 19 bases between the germline ends. This CDR3 is built from 16 residues. Germline V gene data show CDR1 as SEHNR and CDR2 as FQNEAQ (reference sequence). The CDR3 DNA follows: TGTGCCAGCAGCTACTCTCCCCGGGGCGCCGAAAACACCATATATTTT. Its translation is CASSYSPRGAENTIYF.

This clonotype came up many times. The rearrangement uses TRBV20-1 and TRBJ1-5, with no clear D. Germline CDR1 DFQATT, CDR2 SNEGSKA (reference sequence). The CDR3 covers 12 residues. Trimming left V 6 bases short and J 0 bases short, with 6 bases between. CDR3 residues: CSAIYSNQPQHF. DNA of the CDR3: TGCAGTGCCATCTATAGCAATCAGCCCCAGCATTTT.

V and J are TRBV21-1 and TRBJ2-5; TRBD2, the table's D call, lacks a check against the DNA. TRBV21-1 is a pseudogene. The CDR3 covers 16 residues. The CDR3 here is CANGEELAGFQETQYF. CDR3 coding DNA: TGTGCCAACGGGGAAGAACTAGCGGGATTTCAAGAGACCCAGTACTTC.

This clonotype was picked up many times. The V and J genes are TRBV12-3 or TRBV12-4 and TRBJ2-7, with D hard to call. The CDR3 loop spans 14 amino acids. The V gene lost 4 bases and the J gene lost 0 bases, with 10 bases spanning the gap. The CDR3 sequence: CASSWTFSSYEQYF. CDR3 DNA: TGTGCCAGCAGTTGGACCTTTTCCTCCTACGAGCAGTACTTC.

This clonotype was seen only once. V usage is TRBV3-1 and J usage is TRBJ2-7; 9 bases match TRBD2. CDR3 size: 13 residues. V shed 5 bases and J 6 bases; nucleotides not matched to a gene: 5. Per the germline V gene, CDR1 is LGHDT and CDR2 is YNNKEL (reference sequence). CDR3 in DNA: TGTGCCAGCAGCTTTAGCGGGAGCGCCGAGCAGTACTTC. Translation gives CASSFSGSAEQYF.

This clonotype was observed at least ten times. The rearrangement uses TRBV4-1 and TRBJ2-7; D may be TRBD2 (5 bases). Trimming removed 1 base at V and 2 bases at J, with 9 bases between. Looked up from germline, CDR1 is MGHRA and CDR2 is YSYEKL. The CDR3 length is 14 residues. CDR3: CASSQAGGPYEQYF. The CDR3 coding sequence is TGCGCCAGCAGCCAAGCAGGAGGACCCTACGAGCAGTACTTC.

This clonotype was recorded a few times. This rearrangement joins TRBV6-2 or TRBV6-3 to TRBJ2-1, with 9 bases that match TRBD2. CDR1 is MNHEY, CDR2 SVGEGT, per germline. V was clipped by 2 bases and J by 1 base; unmatched bases: 12. CDR3 length equals 19 residues. CDR3 sequence reads: CASSYPGLAGHRSYNEQFF. As DNA, the CDR3 is TGTGCCAGCAGTTACCCTGGTCTAGCGGGACATCGGTCCTACAATGAGCAGTTCTTC.

The V call is TRBV5-4, the J call TRBJ2-2, with D unclear. The CDR3 length is 12 residues. Trimming stripped 3 bases from V and 5 bases from J, with 5 bases between. Per germline, CDR1 SGHNT and CDR2 YYREEE (reference sequence). CDR3 sequence (DNA): TGTGCCAGCAGCTCCCGGACCGGGGAGCTGTTTTTT. Translated: CASSSRTGELFF.

A few counts support this clonotype. This chain uses TRBV12-5 with TRBJ2-1, with 8 bases lining up with TRBD2. This CDR3 has 12 residues. Trimming at V came to 5 bases and at J to 9 bases, leaving 3 bases not matched to a gene. Germline values: CDR1 LGHNT, CDR2 FRNRAP. The CDR3 is CASGGGRSEQFF. CDR3 in DNA: TGTGCTAGTGGTGGCGGGAGGTCTGAGCAGTTCTTC. Drawing the rest from reference TRBV12-5 and TRBJ2-1, the complete variable domain is DARVTQTPRHKVTEMGQEVTMRCQPILGHNTVFWYRQTMMQGLELLAYFRNRAPLDDSGMPKDRFSAEMPDATLATLKIQPSEPRDSAVYFCASGGGRSEQFFGPGTRLTVL.

This clonotype came up many times. The chain couples TRBV7-2 to TRBJ2-1, with 7 bases identical to TRBD2. CDR1 and CDR2 from the germline V gene are SGHTA and FQGNSA. The CDR3 has 11 amino acids. Trimming cost V 9 bases and J 9 bases; bases outside gene matches: 5. CDR3 sequence reads: CASATGGEQFF. CDR3 in DNA: TGTGCCAGTGCGACGGGAGGTGAGCAGTTCTTC.

J is TRBJ2-7 and V is TRBV15; 7 bases line up with TRBD2. The J segment lost 4 bases and the V segment lost 1 base, leaving 4 bases of the junction unmatched. This CDR3 comprises 14 residues. Germline V gene sequence: CDR1 LNHNV, CDR2 YYDKDF (reference sequence). CDR3 nucleotides: TGTGCCACCAGCAGAGCCGCTAGCGGATACGAGCAGTACTTC. Its protein is CATSRAASGYEQYF.

This clonotype was detected many times. V and J are TRBV6-5 and TRBJ1-1, with D possibly matching TRBD1 (5 bases). Germline lookup yields CDR1 MNHEY and CDR2 SVGAGI. This CDR3 has 13 amino acids. Trimming removed 8 bases at V and 10 bases at J, with 20 bases between. CDR3 in amino acids: CASFPRDGERAFF. CDR3 bases: TGTGCCAGCTTCCCACGGGACGGTGAAAGAGCTTTCTTT.

This clonotype was counted ten times or more. The genes are TRBV14 and TRBJ1-6, with a possible D match to TRBD1 (6 bases). Germline lookup yields CDR1 SGHDN and CDR2 FVKESK. V lost 5 bases and J 6 bases, leaving 11 bases between the germline ends. This CDR3 is 14 amino acids long. CDR3 loop: CASSFGQINSPLHF. CDR3 DNA: TGTGCCAGCAGCTTCGGACAGATTAATTCACCCCTCCACTTT.

About this clonotype: Since no conserved phenylalanine or tryptophan closes the CDR3, a read error is the likely cause. The chain joins TRBV2 to TRBJ2-7; perhaps TRBD2 as D (6 bases). V was pared by 8 bases and J by 6 bases, with 17 bases between. Germline V gives CDR1 SNHLY, CDR2 FYNNEI. CDR3 size: 13 residues. CDR3 sequence reads: CASLVGSEREQYS. DNA for the CDR3: TGTGCCAGCCTGGTCGGGAGCGAGCGCGAGCAGTACTCC.

The chain recombines TRBV2 with TRBJ2-1; TRBD2 matches at 9 bases. With 6 bases clipped from V and 0 bases from J, the junction kept 6 bases outside the gene matches. The CDR3 sequence is 16 residues long. CDR1 is SNHLY, CDR2 FYNNEI, per germline. The CDR3 spells CASRELAGNSYNEQFF. In nucleotides, the CDR3 is TGTGCCAGCAGAGAGCTAGCGGGGAACTCCTACAATGAGCAGTTCTTC. The variable domain in full, completed from reference TRBV2 and TRBJ2-1, reads EPEVTQTPSHQVTQMGQEVILRCVPISNHLYFYWYRQILGQKVEFLVSFYNNEISEKSEIFDDQFSVERPDGSNFTLKIRSTKLEDSAMYFCASRELAGNSYNEQFFGPGTRLTVL.

This clonotype was counted ten times or more. The gene calls are TRBV29-1 and TRBJ2-4, with D perhaps TRBD2 (5 bases). V gave up 3 bases and J gave up 1 base, with 10 bases separating them. The V gene's germline CDR1 is SQVTM and CDR2 ANQGSEA. CDR3 size: 14 residues. CDR3 amino acids: CSVDDGVAKNIQYF. In nucleotides, the CDR3 is TGCAGCGTTGATGACGGGGTGGCCAAAAACATTCAGTACTTC.

Only a few counts were recorded for this clonotype. The V call is TRBV7-9, the J call TRBJ2-1, with D unclear. From germline, CDR1 is SEHNR and CDR2 FQNEAQ (reference sequence). Trimming stripped 5 bases from V and 6 bases from J, with 14 bases between. The CDR3 spans 14 residues. CDR3 nucleotide sequence: TGTGCCAGCAGCCCCCCTCTGACCCCCAATGAGCAGTTCTTC. This encodes CASSPPLTPNEQFF.

The gene calls are TRBV29-1 and TRBJ2-5; 7 bases line up with TRBD2. From germline, CDR1 is SQVTM and CDR2 ANQGSEA. V gave up 3 bases and J gave up 1 base; unmatched junction bases: 5. This CDR3 is 14 amino acids long. The CDR3 is CSVDLAALQETQYF. CDR3 in DNA: TGCAGCGTTGATCTAGCGGCACTCCAAGAGACCCAGTACTTC.

The chain carries TRBV27 and TRBJ2-7; D possibly corresponds to TRBD2 (5 bases). The CDR3 sequence is 13 residues long. The germline CDR1 and CDR2 sequences are MNHEY and SMNVEV (reference sequence). Trimming removed 5 bases at V and 6 bases at J, with 14 bases between. This CDR3 is CASSTSSNLEQYF. Written as DNA, the CDR3 is TGTGCCAGCAGTACATCTAGCAATCTCGAGCAGTACTTC.

This clonotype was seen only a few times. The rearrangement links TRBV6-6 to TRBJ1-5, with TRBD1 as a possible D gene (5 bases). Trimming left V 4 bases short and J 6 bases short, with 16 bases between. The germline gives CDR1 MNHNY, CDR2 SVGAGI (reference sequence). The CDR3 is 15 amino acids. The CDR3 loop is CASSLGVGSTQPQHF. The CDR3 coding sequence is TGTGCCAGCAGTTTGGGGGTAGGTAGTACTCAGCCCCAGCATTTT.

This clonotype showed up just once. V and J are TRBV6-4 and TRBJ2-7; TRBD2 aligns across 10 bases. Trimming took 10 bases from V and 2 from J; bases not matched to a gene: 5. This CDR3 contains 13 residues. Germline values: CDR1 MRHNA, CDR2 SNTAGT. The CDR3 coding sequence is TGTGCCACCGCTAGCGGGGGAGCCTACGAGCAGTACTTC. Protein sequence: CATASGGAYEQYF.

This clonotype has ten or more counts. This chain uses TRBV27 with TRBJ2-5, with a tentative D call TRBD1 (8 bases). The CDR3 length is 14 residues. Trimming took off 0 bases at V and 7 bases at J, with 12 bases between the two ends. Per the germline V gene, CDR1 is MNHEY and CDR2 is SMNVEV (reference sequence). CDR3 sequence reads: CASSLSTGGVTQYF. Here the CDR3 DNA reads TGTGCCAGCAGTTTATCTACAGGGGGGGTGACCCAGTACTTC.

The CDR3 coding sequence is TGCAGTGCTAGAGACCGCGCGGGCGGGCCCGCCTACGAGCAGTACTTC. This translates into CSARDRAGGPAYEQYF. The V and J genes are TRBV20-1 and TRBJ2-7; possible D gene TRBD2, 5 bases. There are 16 residues in the CDR3. Per germline, CDR1 DFQATT and CDR2 SNEGSKA (reference sequence). V was pared by 0 bases and J by 2 bases, with 17 bases between.

This clonotype was found a few times. The CDR3 DNA reads as TGTGCCAGCAGCTACCGTAGCGGGAGGGCCTGGCGGGAGCAGTACTTC. It is translated as CASSYRSGRAWREQYF. The chain has TRBV11-2 and TRBJ2-7; 11 nucleotides match TRBD2. Germline CDR1 reads SGHAT; CDR2 reads FQNNGV. Trimming cost V 4 bases and J 7 bases; bases outside gene matches: 12. The CDR3 extends over 16 amino acids.

This clonotype was seen ten or more times. The V gene is TRBV28, the J gene TRBJ2-5, with D perhaps TRBD2 (6 bases). Germline V gene lookup returns CDR1 MDHEN and CDR2 SYDVKM. Trimming left V 6 bases short and J 5 bases short, with 10 bases between. The CDR3 spans 12 residues. CDR3 nucleotide sequence: TGTGCCAGCAGCCGTCGGGGGGAGACCCAGTACTTC. Its translation is CASSRRGETQYF.

The table lists this clonotype with a few counts. The chain uses TRBV3-1 and TRBJ2-2, with D tentatively TRBD2 (6 bases). The germline gives CDR1 LGHDT, CDR2 YNNKEL (reference sequence). V gave up 4 bases and J gave up 0 bases, with 12 bases separating them. The CDR3 has 16 residues. The CDR3: CASSPVRDSNTGELFF. The CDR3 nucleotides are TGTGCCAGCAGCCCTGTAAGGGACTCGAACACCGGGGAGCTGTTTTTT.

The gene calls are TRBV7-8 and TRBJ2-7, with TRBD2 identical over 13 bases. This CDR3 comprises 17 residues. Germline V gene sequence: CDR1 SGHVS, CDR2 FQNEAQ. The V and J ends lost 3 bases and 2 bases, in that order; junction bases with no gene match: 7. This chain's CDR3 is CASSLKPGLAGTYEQYF. In DNA form, the CDR3 reads TGTGCCAGCAGCTTGAAGCCGGGACTAGCGGGAACCTACGAGCAGTACTTC. Full variable domain (outside the CDR3, taken from reference TRBV7-8 and TRBJ2-7): GAGVSQSPRYKVAKRGQDVALRCDPISGHVSLFWYQQALGQGPEFLTYFQNEAQLDKSGLPSDRFFAERPEGSVSTLKIQRTQQEDSAVYLCASSLKPGLAGTYEQYFGPGTRLTVT.

At least ten counts were recorded for this clonotype. This chain joins TRBV10-3 and TRBJ1-5, with D tentatively TRBD1 (6 bases). The CDR3 is 14 amino acids. V gave up 1 base and J gave up 5 bases, with 9 bases separating them. Germline-derived CDR1 and CDR2 are ENHRY and SYGVKD. In DNA, the CDR3 is TGTGCCATCAGTGAGTACGCAGGGGATCAGCCCCAGCATTTT. Its translation is CAISEYAGDQPQHF.

This clonotype was counted a few times. V gene TRBV18 combines with J gene TRBJ2-7; 14 nucleotides agree with TRBD2. The CDR3 has 16 amino acids. The J segment lost 5 bases and the V segment lost 2 bases, leaving 5 bases of the junction unmatched. CDR1 and CDR2 from the germline V gene are KGHSH and LQKENI. The CDR3 DNA is TGTGCCAGCTCACCAAGCGGGACTAGCGGGGGCCACGAGCAGTACTTC. Its protein is CASSPSGTSGGHEQYF.